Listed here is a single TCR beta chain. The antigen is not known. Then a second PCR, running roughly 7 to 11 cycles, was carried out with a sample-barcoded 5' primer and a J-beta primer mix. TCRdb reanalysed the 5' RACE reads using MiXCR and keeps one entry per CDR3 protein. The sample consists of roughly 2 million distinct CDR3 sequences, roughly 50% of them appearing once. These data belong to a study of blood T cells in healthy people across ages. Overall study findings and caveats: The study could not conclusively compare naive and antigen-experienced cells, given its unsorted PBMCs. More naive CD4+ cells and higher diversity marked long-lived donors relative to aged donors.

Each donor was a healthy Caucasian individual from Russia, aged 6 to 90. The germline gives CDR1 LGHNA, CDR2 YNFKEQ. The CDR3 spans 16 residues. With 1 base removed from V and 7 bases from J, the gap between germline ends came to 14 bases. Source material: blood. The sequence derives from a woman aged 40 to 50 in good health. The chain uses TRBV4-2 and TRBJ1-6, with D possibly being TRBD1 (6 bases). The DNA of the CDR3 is TGTGCCAGCAGCCAAGGAGAGACAGGACGGAATTCACCCCTCCACTTT. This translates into CASSQGETGRNSPLHF.